This T cell receptor beta chain derives from a study of shared clonotypes between healthy human individuals. Findings and limits, study-wide: Rarefaction showed that sequencing of sorted subsets was incomplete (despite large depth). Generation probabilities were higher for clonotypes shared across all four sorted-subset donors than for unshared ones.

Every immunoSEQ plate was one replicate of a subset's evenly spread DNA. Assay used: immunoSEQ multiplex PCR; TCRdb lists only in-frame clones, some missing. Here the sample spans approximately 2.4 million clones, nearly 97% being singletons. In germline, CDR1 is SEHNR, CDR2 FQNEAQ (reference sequence). V was pared by 5 bases and J by 5 bases, with 13 bases between. The CDR3 has 15 residues. The count of this clone is one. Its antigen is not identified. This TCR came from a man between 18 and 35 years old in good health. The chain couples TRBV7-9 to TRBJ1-6; D is uncertain. Sequences were obtained from naive CD4+ T cells sorted from blood. Described subset: CD45RA+ positively selected. CDR3 DNA sequence: TGTGCCAGCAGCCCTTCGGGCGTGGATAATTCACCCCTCCACTTT. This translates into CASSPSGVDNSPLHF.